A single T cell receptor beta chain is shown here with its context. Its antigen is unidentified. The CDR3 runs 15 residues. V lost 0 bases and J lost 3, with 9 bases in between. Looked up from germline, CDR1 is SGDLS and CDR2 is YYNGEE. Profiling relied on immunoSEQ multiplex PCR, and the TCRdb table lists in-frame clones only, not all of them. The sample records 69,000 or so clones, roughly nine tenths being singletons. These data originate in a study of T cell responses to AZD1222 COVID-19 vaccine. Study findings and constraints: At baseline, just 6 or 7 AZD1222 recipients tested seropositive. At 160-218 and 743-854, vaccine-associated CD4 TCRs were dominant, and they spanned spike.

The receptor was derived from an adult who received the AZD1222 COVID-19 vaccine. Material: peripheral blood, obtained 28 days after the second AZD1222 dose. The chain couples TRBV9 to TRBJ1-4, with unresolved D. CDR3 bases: TGTGCCAGCAGCGTAGAACACCATGCTAATGAAAAACTGTTTTTT. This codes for CASSVEHHANEKLFF.